This is a list of T cell receptor beta chains from one sample in a study of radiation and T cells in renal cell carcinoma. Sequenced by immunoSEQ multiplex PCR; TCRdb stores in-frame clones only, minus some. This sample has some 120,000 clones; around 83% occur once, and the top ten carry approximately 3%. The sample in question was blood, obtained from a patient whose treatment included radiotherapy and nephrectomy. The receptors derive from a woman in her sixties or seventies with renal cell carcinoma. The CDR3 runs from the conserved cysteine through the conserved F or W. The order of the fields is V gene, CDR3 protein.

TRBV5-1 CASSRTGLGGHYEQYF
TRBV29-1 CSVESGGTYEQYF
TRBV27 CASGPTGRHLSSTDTQYF
TRBV7-7 CASSPAGYTDTQYF
TRBV28 CASSLYRAARSSSPLHF
TRBV5-1 CASSLERGRDTQYF
TRBV6-1 CASSSPGRVRTEAFF
TRBV2 CASSAQGTEAFF
TRBV27 CASSPRTSGDYEQYF
TRBV19 CASSSGWGVETQYF
TRBV5-1 CASSLARADYEQYF
TRBV5-6 CASSPTGRYEQYF
TRBV6-1 CASSGLRRTEAFF
TRBV6-1 CASSPGHQMGEQFF
TRBV18 CASSPRESKAEAFF
TRBV6-6 CASSGSSGNTIYF
TRBV28 CASRETGREFF
TRBV14 CASSLSQGNTEAFF
TRBV28 CASSKKIAESTDTQYF
TRBV14 CASSQVQDYEQYF
TRBV5-1 CASRFGTVLSNYGYTF
TRBV5-8 CASSSPRYAGLDDEQFF
TRBV5-1 CASSQQGSSYEQYF
TRBV5-1 CASSPRRGTNTEAFF
TRBV4-3 CASTILLAGGYEQFF
TRBV5-6 CASSPGSTVYGYTF
TRBV4-2 CASSQETVSSGNTIYF
TRBV11-2 CASSLGNPGQGSYEQYF
TRBV30 CAWSPPNRPFYEQYF
TRBV6-6 CASSSTLMNTEAFF
TRBV25-1 CASSDRTGGYEQYF
TRBV18 CASSRTSGTSSYNEQFF
TRBV6-1 CASSHEGRGNEKLFF
TRBV2 CASGGYGYTF
TRBV4-1 CASSPHILGPFIYEQYF
TRBV5-6 CASSLGQGHAF
TRBV27 CASSSSGGVLETQYF
TRBV10-3 CAISEGAGSSYEQYF
TRBV5-6 CASSLGQATDTQYF
TRBV30 CAYEASTNEKLFF
TRBV6-5 CASSSPDGNEKLFF
TRBV9 CASTPTPSRAAGELFF
TRBV7-9 CASSLGRQINTGELFF
TRBV9 CASSNRDFQETQYF
TRBV2 CASRIDTGELFF
TRBV9 CASSAAGIGQPQHF
TRBV5-6 CASSRVGPSGSVYNEQFF
TRBV21-1 CASSKVEWYEAFF